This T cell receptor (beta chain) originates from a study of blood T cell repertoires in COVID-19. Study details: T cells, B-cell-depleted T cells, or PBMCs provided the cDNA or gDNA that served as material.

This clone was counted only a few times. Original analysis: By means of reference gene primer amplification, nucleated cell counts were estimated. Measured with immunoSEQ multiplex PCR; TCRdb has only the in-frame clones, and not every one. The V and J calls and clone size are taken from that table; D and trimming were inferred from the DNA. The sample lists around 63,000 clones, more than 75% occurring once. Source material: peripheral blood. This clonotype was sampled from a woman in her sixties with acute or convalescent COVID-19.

The CDR3 sequence: CAISGHLNTGELFF. The CDR3 nucleotides are TGTGCCATCAGTGGACACCTGAACACCGGGGAGCTGTTTTTT. The genes are TRBV10-3 and TRBJ2-2; D not resolved. The V end was cut by 4 bases, the J end by 1 base, with 7 bases between. CDR1 ENHRY and CDR2 SYGVKD come from the germline V gene. This CDR3 contains 14 residues.